The present entry profiles one T cell receptor beta chain with its context. Source study methods: Amplified reference gene primers provided the basis for estimating nucleated cell counts. Sequenced by immunoSEQ multiplex PCR; TCRdb stores in-frame clones only, minus some. V and J calls and clone size are given by that table; D and trimming were obtained from the DNA. The repertoire consists of some 42,000 clones, with roughly 81% occurring once and the leading ten covering 25% to 35%. This record comes from a study of blood T cell repertoires in COVID-19. Background on the study: T cells, B-cell-depleted T cells, or PBMCs provided the cDNA or gDNA that served as material.

The TCR was taken from a woman aged 70-85 years with acute or convalescent COVID-19. The sequencing sample was made of peripheral blood.

Here the CDR3 DNA reads TGTGCCACCAGCCCCCGGACTTTTAATACGCAGTATTTT. This codes for CATSPRTFNTQYF. The chain joins TRBV15 to TRBJ2-3; weak D call: TRBD2 (5 bases). The germline V gene encodes CDR1 LNHNV and CDR2 YYDKDF (reference sequence). This CDR3 is 13 amino acids long. V was cut by 5 bases and J by 7 bases, with 13 bases left in between.